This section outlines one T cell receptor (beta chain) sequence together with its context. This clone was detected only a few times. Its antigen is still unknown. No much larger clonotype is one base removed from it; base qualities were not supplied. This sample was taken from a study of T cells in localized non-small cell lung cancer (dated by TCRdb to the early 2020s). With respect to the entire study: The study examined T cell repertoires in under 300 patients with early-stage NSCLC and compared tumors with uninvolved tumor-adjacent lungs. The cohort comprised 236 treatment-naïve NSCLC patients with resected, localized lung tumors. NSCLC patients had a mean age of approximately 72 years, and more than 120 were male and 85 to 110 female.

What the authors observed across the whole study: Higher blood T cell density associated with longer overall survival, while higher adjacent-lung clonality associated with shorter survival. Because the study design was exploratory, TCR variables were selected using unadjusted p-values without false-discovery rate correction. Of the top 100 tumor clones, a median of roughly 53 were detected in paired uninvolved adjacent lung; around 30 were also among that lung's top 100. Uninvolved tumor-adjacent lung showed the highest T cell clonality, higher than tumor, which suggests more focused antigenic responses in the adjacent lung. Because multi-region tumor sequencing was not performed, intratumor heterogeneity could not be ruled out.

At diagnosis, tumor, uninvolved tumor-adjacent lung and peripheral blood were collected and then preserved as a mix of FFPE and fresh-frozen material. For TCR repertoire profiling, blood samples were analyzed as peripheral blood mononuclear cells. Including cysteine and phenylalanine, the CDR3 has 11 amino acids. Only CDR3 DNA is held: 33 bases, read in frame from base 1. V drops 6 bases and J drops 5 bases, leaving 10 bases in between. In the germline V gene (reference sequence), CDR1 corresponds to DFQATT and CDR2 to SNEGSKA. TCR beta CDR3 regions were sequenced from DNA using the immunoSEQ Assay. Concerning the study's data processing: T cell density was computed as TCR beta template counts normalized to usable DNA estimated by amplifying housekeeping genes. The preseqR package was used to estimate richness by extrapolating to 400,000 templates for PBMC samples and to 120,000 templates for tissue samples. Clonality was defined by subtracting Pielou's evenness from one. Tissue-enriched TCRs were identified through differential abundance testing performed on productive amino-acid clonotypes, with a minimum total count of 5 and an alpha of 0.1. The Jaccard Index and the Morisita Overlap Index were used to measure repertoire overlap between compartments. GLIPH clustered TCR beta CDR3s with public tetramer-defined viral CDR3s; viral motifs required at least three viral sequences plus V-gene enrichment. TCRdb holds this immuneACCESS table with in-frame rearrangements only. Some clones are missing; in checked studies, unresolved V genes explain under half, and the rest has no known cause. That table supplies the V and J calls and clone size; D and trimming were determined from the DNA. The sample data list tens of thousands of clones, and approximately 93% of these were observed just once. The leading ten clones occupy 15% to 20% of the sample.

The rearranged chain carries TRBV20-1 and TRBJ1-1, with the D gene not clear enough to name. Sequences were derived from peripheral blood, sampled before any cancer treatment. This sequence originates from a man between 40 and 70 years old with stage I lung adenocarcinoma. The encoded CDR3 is CSAVPGTEAFF. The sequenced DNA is TGCAGTGCAGTACCCGGGACTGAAGCTTTCTTT.